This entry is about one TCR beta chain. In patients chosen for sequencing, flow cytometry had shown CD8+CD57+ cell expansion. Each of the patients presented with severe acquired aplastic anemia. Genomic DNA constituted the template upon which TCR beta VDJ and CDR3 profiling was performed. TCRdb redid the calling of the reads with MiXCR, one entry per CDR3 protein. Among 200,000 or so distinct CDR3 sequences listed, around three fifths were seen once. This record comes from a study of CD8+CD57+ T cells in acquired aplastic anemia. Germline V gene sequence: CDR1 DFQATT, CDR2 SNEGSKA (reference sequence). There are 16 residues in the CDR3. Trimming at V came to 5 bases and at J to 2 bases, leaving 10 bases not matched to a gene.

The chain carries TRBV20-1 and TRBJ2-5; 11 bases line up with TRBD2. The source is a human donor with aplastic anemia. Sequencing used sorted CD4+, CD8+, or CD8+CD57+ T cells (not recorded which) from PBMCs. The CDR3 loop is CSAGRTSGGAQETQYF. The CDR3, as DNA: TGCAGTGCTGGCCGCACTAGCGGGGGAGCTCAAGAGACCCAGTACTTC.